These 3 T cell receptor beta chains came from one sample sequenced in a study of blood T cell repertoires in COVID-19. TCRdb's table, derived via immunoSEQ multiplex PCR, lists solely in-frame clones and lacks some. This table holds 200,000 to 250,000 clones, roughly 88% found once. Sequenced sample: peripheral blood. All receptors come from a woman in her twenties or thirties with COVID-19, enrolled during active disease.

V gene TRBV6-1 combines with J gene TRBJ2-7; the D gene is possibly TRBD1 (7 bases). The V end was cut by 3 bases, the J end by 1 base, with 19 bases between. CDR3 length: 17 residues. CDR1 MNHNS and CDR2 SASEGT come from the germline V gene. CDR3 amino acids: CASSEVCCRGDSYEQYV. CDR3 DNA sequence: TGTGCCAGCAGTGAGGTGTGTTGCAGGGGGGATTCCTACGAGCAGTACGTC.

The genes are TRBV5-1 and TRBJ1-1; D unclear. Germline V gene data show CDR1 as SGHRS and CDR2 as YFSETQ. The CDR3 length is 14 residues. V lost 3 bases and J lost 4, with 13 bases in between. The CDR3 here is CASSWIPRSTEAFF. The CDR3 nucleotides are TGCGCCAGCAGCTGGATCCCGAGGTCCACTGAAGCTTTCTTT.

This chain joins TRBV24-1 and TRBJ2-3; weak D call: TRBD1 (6 bases). CDR1 is KGHDR, CDR2 SFDVKD, per germline. The CDR3 extends over 16 amino acids. V lost 0 bases, J lost 5 bases, and 14 bases lay in between. DNA of the CDR3: TGTGCCACCAGTGATTTGAATACCGGGACAATAGATACGCAGTATTTT. It is translated as CATSDLNTGTIDTQYF.